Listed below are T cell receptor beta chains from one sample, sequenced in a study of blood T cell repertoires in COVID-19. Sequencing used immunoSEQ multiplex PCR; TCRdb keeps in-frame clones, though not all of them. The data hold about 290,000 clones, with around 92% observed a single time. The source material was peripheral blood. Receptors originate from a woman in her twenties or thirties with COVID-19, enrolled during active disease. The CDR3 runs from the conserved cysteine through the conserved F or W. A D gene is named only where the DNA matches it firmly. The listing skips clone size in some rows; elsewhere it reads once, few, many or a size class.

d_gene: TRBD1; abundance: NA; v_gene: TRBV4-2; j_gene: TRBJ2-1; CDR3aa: CASSLTGTGYNEQFF; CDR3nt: TGTGCCAGCAGCCTCACCGGGACAGGGTACAATGAGCAGTTCTTC
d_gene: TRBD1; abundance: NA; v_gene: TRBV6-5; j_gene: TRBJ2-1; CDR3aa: CASRGIQGANEQFF; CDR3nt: TGTGCCAGCAGGGGGATTCAGGGGGCGAATGAGCAGTTCTTC
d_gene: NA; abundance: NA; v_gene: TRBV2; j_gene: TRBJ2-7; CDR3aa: CASKKPAGEQYF; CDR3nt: TGTGCCAGCAAAAAGCCGGCAGGGGAGCAGTACTTC
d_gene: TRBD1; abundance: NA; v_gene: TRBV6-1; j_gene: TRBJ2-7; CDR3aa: CASSEAGQPLYEQYF; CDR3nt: TGTGCCAGCAGTGAAGCGGGACAGCCATTGTACGAGCAGTACTTC
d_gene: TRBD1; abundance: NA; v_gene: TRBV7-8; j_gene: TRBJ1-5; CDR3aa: CASSFSKDRGNQPQHF; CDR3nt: TGTGCCAGCAGCTTCAGTAAAGACAGGGGCAATCAGCCCCAGCATTTT
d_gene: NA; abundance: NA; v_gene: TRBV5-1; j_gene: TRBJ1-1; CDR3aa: CASSLAPQVNTEAFF; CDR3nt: TGCGCCAGCAGCTTGGCCCCGCAGGTGAACACTGAAGCTTTCTTT
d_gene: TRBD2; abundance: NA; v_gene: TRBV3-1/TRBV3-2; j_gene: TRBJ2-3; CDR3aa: CASSPRETGGRDTQYF; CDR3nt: TGTGCCAGCAGCCCGCGGGAGACGGGGGGTAGGGATACGCAGTATTTT
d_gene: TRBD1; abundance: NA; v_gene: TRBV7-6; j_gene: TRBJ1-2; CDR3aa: CASSSGGFWGYTF; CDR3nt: TGTGCCAGCAGCTCAGGGGGGTTTTGGGGCTACACCTTC
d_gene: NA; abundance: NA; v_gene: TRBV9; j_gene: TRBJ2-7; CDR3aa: CASSTTTGSYEQYF; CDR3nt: TGTGCCAGCAGCACTACCACCGGATCCTACGAGCAGTACTTC
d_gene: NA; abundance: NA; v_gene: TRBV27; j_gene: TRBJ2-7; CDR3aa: CASSFSGLGGGSPEQYF; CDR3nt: TGTGCCAGCAGTTTTTCGGGCTTGGGTGGGGGGTCCCCCGAGCAGTACTTC
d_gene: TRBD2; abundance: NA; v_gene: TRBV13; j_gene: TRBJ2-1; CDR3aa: CASSLYSGGALEQFF; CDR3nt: TGTGCCAGCAGCTTATATAGCGGGGGGGCCCTTGAGCAGTTCTTC
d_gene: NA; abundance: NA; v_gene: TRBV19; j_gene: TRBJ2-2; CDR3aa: CASSIAVVGGGELFF; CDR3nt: TGTGCCAGTAGTATCGCGGTCGTGGGGGGCGGGGAGCTGTTTTTT
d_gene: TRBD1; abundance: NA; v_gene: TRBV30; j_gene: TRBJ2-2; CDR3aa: CAWIPPRLTGKAGELFF; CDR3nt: TGTGCCTGGATCCCCCCCCGCCTGACAGGGAAGGCCGGGGAGCTGTTTTTT
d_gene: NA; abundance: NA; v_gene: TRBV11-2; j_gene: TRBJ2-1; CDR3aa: CASSDPRNEQFF; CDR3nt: TGTGCCAGCAGCGATCCGAGGAATGAGCAGTTCTTC
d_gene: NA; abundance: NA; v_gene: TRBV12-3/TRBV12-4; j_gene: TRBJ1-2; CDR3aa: CASGGGRGGYTF; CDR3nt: TGTGCCAGCGGTGGAGGGAGGGGAGGCTACACCTTC
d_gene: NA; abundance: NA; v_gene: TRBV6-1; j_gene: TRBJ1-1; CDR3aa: CASSFTVNTEAFF; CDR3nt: TGTGCCAGCAGTTTCACAGTGAACACTGAAGCTTTCTTT
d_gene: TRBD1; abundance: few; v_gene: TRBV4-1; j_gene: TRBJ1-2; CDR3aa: CASSTTGRLGYTF; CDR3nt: TGCGCCAGCAGTACGACAGGGAGGTTAGGCTACACCTTC
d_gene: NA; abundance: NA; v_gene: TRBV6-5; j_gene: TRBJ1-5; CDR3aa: CASSYSTGKQPQHF; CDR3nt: TGTGCCAGCAGTTACTCCACAGGGAAACAGCCCCAGCATTTT
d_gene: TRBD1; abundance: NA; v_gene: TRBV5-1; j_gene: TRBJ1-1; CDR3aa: CASSYGTGTEAFF; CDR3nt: TGCGCCAGCAGCTACGGGACAGGGACTGAAGCTTTCTTT
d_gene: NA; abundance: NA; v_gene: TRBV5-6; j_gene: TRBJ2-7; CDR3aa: CASSFGTTMEQYF; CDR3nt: TGTGCCAGCAGCTTTGGTACTACGATGGAGCAGTACTTC
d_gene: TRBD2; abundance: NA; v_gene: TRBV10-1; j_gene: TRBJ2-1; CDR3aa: CASSESGGANEQFF; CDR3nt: TGCGCCAGCAGTGAGAGCGGGGGGGCCAATGAGCAGTTCTTC
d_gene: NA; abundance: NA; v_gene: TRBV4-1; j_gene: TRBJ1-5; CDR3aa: CASSQVGGAGQPQHF; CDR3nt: TGCGCCAGCAGCCAAGTTGGGGGGGCTGGACAGCCCCAGCATTTT
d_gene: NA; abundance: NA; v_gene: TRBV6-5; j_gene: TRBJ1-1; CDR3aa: CASSKQGNTEAFF; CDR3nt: TGTGCCAGCAGTAAACAGGGGAACACTGAAGCTTTCTTT
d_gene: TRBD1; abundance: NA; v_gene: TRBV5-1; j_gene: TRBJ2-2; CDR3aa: CASSLDRGYTGELFF; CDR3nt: TGCGCCAGCAGCTTGGACAGGGGGTACACCGGGGAGCTGTTTTTT
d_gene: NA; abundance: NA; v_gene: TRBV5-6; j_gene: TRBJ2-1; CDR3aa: CASSLGARYGNEQFF; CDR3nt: TGTGCCAGCAGCTTAGGAGCCCGGTACGGCAATGAGCAGTTCTTC
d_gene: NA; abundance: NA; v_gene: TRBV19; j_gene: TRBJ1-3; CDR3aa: CASSLPGSAGNTIYF; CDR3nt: TGTGCCAGTAGTTTGCCGGGTTCAGCTGGAAACACCATATATTTT
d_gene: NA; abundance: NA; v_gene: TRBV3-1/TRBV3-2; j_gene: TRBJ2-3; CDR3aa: CASSLQGSGGMAQYF; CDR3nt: TGTGCCAGCAGCCTCCAGGGGTCTGGGGGCATGGCGCAGTATTTT
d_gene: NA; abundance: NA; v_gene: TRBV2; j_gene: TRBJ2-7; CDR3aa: CASSGQAVGYEQYF; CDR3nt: TGTGCCAGCAGTGGCCAGGCCGTCGGCTACGAGCAGTACTTC
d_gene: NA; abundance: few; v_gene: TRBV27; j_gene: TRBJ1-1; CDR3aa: CASSYDRRTEAFF; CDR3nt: TGTGCCAGCAGTTATGACAGACGTACTGAAGCTTTCTTT
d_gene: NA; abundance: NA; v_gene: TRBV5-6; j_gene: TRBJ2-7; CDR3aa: CASSFEGSRDYEQYF; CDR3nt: TGTGCCAGCAGCTTCGAAGGGTCGAGGGACTACGAGCAGTACTTC